This T cell receptor (beta chain) is from a study of control samples from healthy donors and cancer patients. Trimming shortened V by 6 bases and J by 3 bases, and 18 bases separated the two germline ends. CDR1 is SNHLY and CDR2 is FYNNEI in the germline V gene. The CDR3 covers 16 residues. Clones were read by immunoSEQ multiplex PCR, and TCRdb kept only the in-frame ones, dropping some. The sample lists roughly 100,000 clones, 92% occurring once. V and J are TRBV2 and TRBJ1-5, with D uncertain. This sequence was found in a woman between 18 and 30 years old in good health. Sequencing was done on a sample of blood. CDR3: CASRALGPENNQPQHF. CDR3 nucleotide sequence: TGTGCCAGCAGGGCCCTGGGTCCGGAAAACAATCAGCCCCAGCATTTT.